The 5 T cell receptor beta chains below were found in one sample sequenced in a study of blood T cell repertoires in COVID-19 (dated by TCRdb to about 2020). Libraries were built with the immunoSEQ multiplex PCR assay. TCRdb stores this immuneACCESS table with in-frame sequences only. Part of the clones is absent; in the studies checked, under half of the shortfall reflects unresolved V genes, and no reason is known for the rest. The sample table shows under 250,000 clones, and 70% to 90% are seen once. The ten most abundant clones make up 2.9% of the sample. The sequenced material came from peripheral blood. The receptors were sampled from a man aged 50 to 59 who had recovered from COVID-19.

This chain links TRBV7-9 with TRBJ1-2, with D perhaps TRBD1 (5 bases). The CDR3 covers 15 residues. Trimming cost V 1 base and J 8 bases, with 17 bases left between them. The germline V gene has CDR1 SEHNR and CDR2 FQNEAQ (reference sequence). CDR3 sequence (DNA): TGTGCCAGCAGCTTAGACATAGTTCAGGGTGACGGCTACACCTTC. Protein: CASSLDIVQGDGYTF.

This clone was counted once. For the CDR3, the DNA is TGTGCCAGCTCATCCCGACAGGGGGCAGGCTATGGCTACACCTTC. Residues: CASSSRQGAGYGYTF. The V gene is TRBV18, the J gene TRBJ1-2, with TRBD1 matching over 10 bases. The CDR3 has 15 amino acids. Germline-derived CDR1 and CDR2 are KGHSH and LQKENI. The J segment lost 4 bases and the V segment lost 5 bases, leaving 7 bases of the junction unmatched.

The chain has TRBV28 and TRBJ2-1; 11 nucleotides match TRBD2. This CDR3 has 16 residues. Germline lookup yields CDR1 MDHEN and CDR2 SYDVKM. Germline trimming cut 6 bases from V and 4 bases from J; bases unmatched to any gene: 8. The CDR3 region is CASSRQTSGIYNEQFF. The CDR3 coding sequence is TGTGCCAGCAGCCGACAGACTAGCGGGATTTACAATGAGCAGTTCTTC. Combining the CDR3 with reference TRBV28 and TRBJ2-1 gives the whole variable domain DVKVTQSSRYLVKRTGEKVFLECVQDMDHENMFWYRQDPGLGLRLIYFSYDVKMKEKGDIPEGYSVSREKKERFSLILESASTNQTSMYLCASSRQTSGIYNEQFFGPGTRLTVL.

DNA of the CDR3: TGTGCCAGCAGTTACGAGAGCTCTGGGGCCAACGTCCTGACTTTC. As protein: CASSYESSGANVLTF. The chain links TRBV6-5 to TRBJ2-6; D gene uncertain. From germline, CDR1 is MNHEY and CDR2 SVGAGI. Trimming stripped 2 bases from V and 0 bases from J, with 5 bases between. The CDR3 spans 15 residues.

This chain links TRBV2 with TRBJ2-7; TRBD2 aligns across 11 bases. V shed 6 bases and J 2 bases; nucleotides not matched to a gene: 0. CDR1 and CDR2 from the germline V gene are SNHLY and FYNNEI. This CDR3 region has 13 residues. The chain's CDR3 is CASRTSGAYEQYF. The DNA for the CDR3 is TGTGCCAGCAGGACTAGCGGGGCCTACGAGCAGTACTTC. The variable domain in full, completed from reference TRBV2 and TRBJ2-7, reads EPEVTQTPSHQVTQMGQEVILRCVPISNHLYFYWYRQILGQKVEFLVSFYNNEISEKSEIFDDQFSVERPDGSNFTLKIRSTKLEDSAMYFCASRTSGAYEQYFGPGTRLTVT.